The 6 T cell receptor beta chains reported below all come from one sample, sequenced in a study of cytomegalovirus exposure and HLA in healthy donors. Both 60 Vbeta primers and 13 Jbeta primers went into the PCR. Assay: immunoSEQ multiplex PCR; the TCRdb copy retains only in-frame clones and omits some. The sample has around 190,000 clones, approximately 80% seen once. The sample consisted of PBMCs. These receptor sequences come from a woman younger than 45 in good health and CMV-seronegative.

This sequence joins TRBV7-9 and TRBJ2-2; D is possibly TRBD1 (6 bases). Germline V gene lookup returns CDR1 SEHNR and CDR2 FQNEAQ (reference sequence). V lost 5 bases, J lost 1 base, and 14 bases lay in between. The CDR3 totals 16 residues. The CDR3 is CASSSNRVENTGELFF. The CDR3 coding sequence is TGTGCCAGCAGCAGCAACAGGGTGGAGAACACCGGGGAGCTGTTTTTT.

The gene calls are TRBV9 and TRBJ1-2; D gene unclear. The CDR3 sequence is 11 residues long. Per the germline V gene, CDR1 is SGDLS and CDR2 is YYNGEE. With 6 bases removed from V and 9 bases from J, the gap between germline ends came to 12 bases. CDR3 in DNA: TGTGCCAGCAACCGACTCGGGAGCTACACCTTC. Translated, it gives CASNRLGSYTF.

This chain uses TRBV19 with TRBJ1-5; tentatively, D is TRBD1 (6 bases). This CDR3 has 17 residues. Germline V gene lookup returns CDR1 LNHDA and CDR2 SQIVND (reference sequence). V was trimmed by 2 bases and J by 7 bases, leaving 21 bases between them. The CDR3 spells CASSISIPTGLWQPQHF. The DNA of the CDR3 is TGTGCCAGTAGTATATCGATCCCCACAGGGCTGTGGCAGCCCCAGCATTTT.

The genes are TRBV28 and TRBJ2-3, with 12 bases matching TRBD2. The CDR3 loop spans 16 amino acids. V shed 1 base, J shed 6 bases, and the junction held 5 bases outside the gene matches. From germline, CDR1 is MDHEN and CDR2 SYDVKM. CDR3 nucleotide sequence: TGTGCCAGCAGTTTATCTAGCGGGAGGGCCCCCGATACGCAGTATTTT. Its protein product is CASSLSSGRAPDTQYF. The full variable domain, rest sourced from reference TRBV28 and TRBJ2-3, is DVKVTQSSRYLVKRTGEKVFLECVQDMDHENMFWYRQDPGLGLRLIYFSYDVKMKEKGDIPEGYSVSREKKERFSLILESASTNQTSMYLCASSLSSGRAPDTQYFGPGTRLTVL.

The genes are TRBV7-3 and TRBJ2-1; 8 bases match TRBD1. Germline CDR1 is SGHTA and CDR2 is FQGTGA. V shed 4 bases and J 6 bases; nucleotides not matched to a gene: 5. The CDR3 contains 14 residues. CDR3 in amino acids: CASSYGTGPNEQFF. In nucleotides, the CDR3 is TGTGCCAGCAGCTACGGGACAGGCCCCAATGAGCAGTTCTTC.

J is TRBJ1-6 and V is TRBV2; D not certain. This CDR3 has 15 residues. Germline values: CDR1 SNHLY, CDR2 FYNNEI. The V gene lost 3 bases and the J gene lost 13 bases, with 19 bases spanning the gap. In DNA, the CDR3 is TGTGCCAGCAGTGAGTGGAGACCCGGGGTGGGTCCCCTCCACTTT. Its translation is CASSEWRPGVGPLHF.